This TCR beta chain was profiled in a study of T cells after posttransplantation cyclophosphamide. Study findings and constraints: TRB overlap between skin or GI tissue T cells and blood was limited. Donor-recipient repertoire similarity was low at 1-2 months, rising over year one. TRB clonality was highly associated with recipient CMV seropositivity and reactivation.

By frequency in the sample, this clone is medium-sized. Its antigen is unidentified. Trimming took 5 bases from V and 6 from J, leaving 14 bases between them. CDR3 length equals 14 residues. Germline V lookup: CDR1 MNHNY, CDR2 SVGAGI (reference sequence). The protocol was immunoSEQ multiplex PCR, while the TCRdb copy is restricted to in-frame clones and leaves out a portion. The sample offers approximately 5,400 clones and no singletons, the top ten holding approximately 16%. A marrow graft followed busulfan-fludarabine conditioning, with cyclophosphamide on days +3 and +4. This chain uses TRBV6-6 with TRBJ2-1, with D perhaps TRBD1 (6 bases). The sequence derives from a female patient aged 30 to 40 who received an allogeneic stem cell transplant from an unrelated donor, was CMV-positive, and had acute and chronic GVHD. Some T cells could come from the graft donor. Sequenced here: PBMCs, sampled after allogeneic stem cell transplant with posttransplant cyclophosphamide. CDR3 in amino acids: CASSTPDRRNEQFF. The CDR3 bases are TGTGCCAGCAGTACCCCGGACAGACGCAATGAGCAGTTCTTC.